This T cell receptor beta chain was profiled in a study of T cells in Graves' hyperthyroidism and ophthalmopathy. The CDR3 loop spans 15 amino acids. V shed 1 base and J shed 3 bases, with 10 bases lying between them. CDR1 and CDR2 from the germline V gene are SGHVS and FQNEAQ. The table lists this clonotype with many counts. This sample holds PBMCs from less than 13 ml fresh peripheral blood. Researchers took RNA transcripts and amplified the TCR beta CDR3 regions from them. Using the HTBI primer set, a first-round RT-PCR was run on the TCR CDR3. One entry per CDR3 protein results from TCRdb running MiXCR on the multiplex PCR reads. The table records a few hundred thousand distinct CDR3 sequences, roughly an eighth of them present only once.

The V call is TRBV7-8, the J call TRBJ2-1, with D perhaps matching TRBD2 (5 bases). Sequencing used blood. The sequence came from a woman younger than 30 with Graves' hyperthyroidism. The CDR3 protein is CASSLEGSIYNEQFF. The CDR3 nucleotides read TGTGCCAGCAGCTTAGAAGGGAGCATCTACAATGAGCAGTTCTTC.